This is a list of T cell receptor beta chains from one sample in a study of blood T cell repertoires in COVID-19. Sequencing used immunoSEQ multiplex PCR; TCRdb keeps in-frame clones, though not all of them. This table has around 320,000 clones, approximately 90% appearing once. Sequenced material: peripheral blood. Source of these receptors: a young woman who had recovered from COVID-19. The CDR3 runs from the conserved cysteine through the conserved F or W. Each record gives: V gene, clone size, D gene, J gene, CDR3 DNA, CDR3 protein. The D gene is left open where the match is weak. The size entry is marked missing in some rows and otherwise reads once, few, many or a size class.

TRBV24-1	-	-	TRBJ1-4	TGTGCCACCAGTGAGACAGGTTCTGCAACTAATGAAAAACTGTTTTTT	CATSETGSATNEKLFF
TRBV7-9	-	-	TRBJ1-6	TGTGCCAGCAGCACACGGACTCAGGGGCCTAATTCACCCCTCCACTTT	CASSTRTQGPNSPLHF
TRBV7-2	once	-	TRBJ1-2	TGTGCCAGCAGCTCTCGGCGGGGGGCGGGGGACCCTAGTGGCTACACCTTC	CASSSRRGAGDPSGYTF
TRBV20-1	-	TRBD2	TRBJ2-7	TGCAGTGCTAGTTCCCCGCTGGGGACTAGCGGCTCCTACGAGCAGTACTTC	CSASSPLGTSGSYEQYF
TRBV21-1	-	-	TRBJ1-2	TGTGCCAGCAGCAAAGTATTGTCTCCAGTATCTAACTATGGCTACACCTTC	CASSKVLSPVSNYGYTF
TRBV7-6	-	TRBD1	TRBJ1-5	TGTGCCAGCAGACCCCGACAGGGGGATCAGCCCCAGCATTTT	CASRPRQGDQPQHF
TRBV5-1	-	-	TRBJ1-1	TGCGCCAGCAGCGCCACGACAGGGAACACTGAAGCTTTCTTT	CASSATTGNTEAFF
TRBV19	-	-	TRBJ2-7	TGTGCCAGTTCTAGTACCCCAGGGTTGGCCTACGAGCAGTACTTC	CASSSTPGLAYEQYF
TRBV21-1	-	-	TRBJ1-1	TGTGCCAGCAGCAAAATCGGGACCCCAGGGGCTGAAGCTTTCTTT	CASSKIGTPGAEAFF
TRBV4-1	-	TRBD1	TRBJ2-1	TGCGCCAGCAGCCAAACTTTGGGACAGGGGGTCTATGAGCAGTTCTTC	CASSQTLGQGVYEQFF
TRBV6-5	-	TRBD1	TRBJ2-7	TGTGCCAGTGCGAACCGGGACAGGGGGGCCTACGAGCAGTACTTC	CASANRDRGAYEQYF
TRBV7-9	-	TRBD2	TRBJ2-3	TGTGCCAGCAGCGTCACTAGCGGGGGAGGGACAGATACGCAGTATTTT	CASSVTSGGGTDTQYF
TRBV2	-	-	TRBJ1-1	TGTGCCAGCAGTCCACAGGCGGGACGTGAAGCTTTCTTT	CASSPQAGREAFF
TRBV4-2	-	TRBD1	TRBJ1-6	TGTGCCAGCAGCCAAGCAGGGGGCGCTTATTCACCCCTCCACTTT	CASSQAGGAYSPLHF
TRBV9	-	TRBD1	TRBJ2-2	TGTGCCAGCAGCGTAGGGGGGACAGGGAAAGTAAGGTACACCGGGGAGCTGTTTTTT	CASSVGGTGKVRYTGELFF
TRBV6-5	-	TRBD1	TRBJ2-2	TGTGCCAGCAGTTTAGTGACAGGGGGCTTCACCGGGGAGCTGTTTTTT	CASSLVTGGFTGELFF
TRBV4-2	-	TRBD1	TRBJ1-2	TGTGCCAGCAGCCAAACGGACAGGCGGAGTGGCTACACCTTC	CASSQTDRRSGYTF
TRBV5-4	-	-	TRBJ1-4	TGTGCCAGCAGCTCCGGACAGTCGGGTGAAAAACTGTTTTTT	CASSSGQSGEKLFF
TRBV9	-	TRBD2	TRBJ2-3	TGTGCCAGCAGCGGACGGACTAGCGCATCCACAGATACGCAGTATTTT	CASSGRTSASTDTQYF
TRBV6-6	-	TRBD2	TRBJ2-3	TGTGCCAGCAGTGGACGTAACAGCGGGGGGATAGATACGCAGTATTTT	CASSGRNSGGIDTQYF
TRBV24-1	-	-	TRBJ2-1	TGTGCCACCGGGACACTTTACAATGAGCAGTTCTTC	CATGTLYNEQFF
TRBV13	-	TRBD1	TRBJ1-2	TGTGCCAGCAGGTCACAGGGGACCTATGGCTACACCTTC	CASRSQGTYGYTF
TRBV19	-	-	TRBJ1-1	TGTGCCAGTAGTATGACAGAGAACACTGAAGCTTTCTTT	CASSMTENTEAFF
TRBV7-2	-	-	TRBJ2-1	TGTGCCAGCAGCTTAGCGGCAGGCTCCTACAATGAGCAGTTCTTC	CASSLAAGSYNEQFF
TRBV9	-	TRBD2	TRBJ2-7	TGTGCCAGCAGCGTAGCTACGGGGGGGCTATCGACTATCTACGAGCAGTACTTC	CASSVATGGLSTIYEQYF
TRBV7-3	-	TRBD1	TRBJ1-2	TGTGCCAGCAGCTTAACGGGGACAGACTATGGCTACACCTTC	CASSLTGTDYGYTF
TRBV5-4	few	TRBD1	TRBJ1-6	TGTGCCAGCAGGACGGATGGACAGGGCCGCAATTCACCCCTCCACTTT	CASRTDGQGRNSPLHF
TRBV27	-	-	TRBJ1-2	TGTGCCAGCAGTTTATCGATGAGACAGAGTTATGGCTACACCTTC	CASSLSMRQSYGYTF
TRBV5-6	-	TRBD1	TRBJ2-7	TGTGCCAGCAGATTTGACAGGGGGCGATCCTACGAGCAGTACTTC	CASRFDRGRSYEQYF
TRBV15	-	-	TRBJ2-5	TGTGCCACCAGCAGAGATACATACCAAGAGACCCAGTACTTC	CATSRDTYQETQYF
TRBV29-1	-	TRBD2	TRBJ2-1	TGCAGCGCCAAGAAACTGGGAGGGGACTCGAGCTCCTACAATGAGCAGTTCTTC	CSAKKLGGDSSSYNEQFF
TRBV9	-	TRBD2	TRBJ2-5	TGTGCCAGCAGCGTAGCTAGCGGGTACCAAGAGACCCAGTACTTC	CASSVASGYQETQYF
TRBV3-1/TRBV3-2	-	-	TRBJ2-3	TGTGCCAGCAGCCTAGGGGCCTCGGGGGTTGGCACAGATACGCAGTATTTT	CASSLGASGVGTDTQYF
TRBV5-4	-	-	TRBJ1-1	TGTGCCAGCAGCCCCCTCTTTTCGGTGAACACTGAAGCTTTCTTT	CASSPLFSVNTEAFF
TRBV28	-	-	TRBJ1-2	TGTGCCAGCAGTTTGCCCCAGGTGTCGGAAAGGGGCTACACCTTC	CASSLPQVSERGYTF
TRBV6-5	-	TRBD2	TRBJ2-1	TGTGCCAGCAGTTTAACGCGGGGGGGATACAATGAGCAGTTCTTC	CASSLTRGGYNEQFF
TRBV5-6	few	TRBD1	TRBJ2-7	TGTGCCAGCAGCTCGGGTACAGGGGTACGAGAGCAGTACTTC	CASSSGTGVREQYF
TRBV5-1	-	-	TRBJ2-6	TGCGCCAGCAGCTTGGTGGGTACAGGGTCTAGTGGGGCCAACGTCCTGACTTTC	CASSLVGTGSSGANVLTF
TRBV20-1	-	TRBD1	TRBJ2-7	TGCAGTGCTAGTACCGGGACAGGGAACTCCTACGAGCAGTACTTC	CSASTGTGNSYEQYF
TRBV27	-	-	TRBJ1-5	TGTGCCAGCAGTTCATTGTTCGGCGACAGAAGCAATCAGCCCCAGCATTTT	CASSSLFGDRSNQPQHF
TRBV5-6	-	-	TRBJ1-4	TGTGCCAGCAGGTTATGGGAGAATGAAAAACTGTTTTTT	CASRLWENEKLFF
TRBV11-2	-	-	TRBJ2-7	TGTGCCAGCAGCGCGGGGACGTCCCGGACGGGGGAGCAGTACTTC	CASSAGTSRTGEQYF
TRBV6-6	-	-	TRBJ2-7	TGTGCCAGCAGTTACCCCGAGGGGGGGGCCTACGAGCAGTACTTC	CASSYPEGGAYEQYF
TRBV30	many	-	TRBJ1-1	TGTGCCTGGAGTGTAAGGGACACAGCCCGTCCTGAAGCTTTCTTT	CAWSVRDTARPEAFF
TRBV24-1	once	TRBD2	TRBJ2-5	TGTGCCACCAGTGATTTTAGGACTAGCGGGGGGTCCTACCAAGAGACCCAGTACTTC	CATSDFRTSGGSYQETQYF
TRBV2	-	-	TRBJ1-1	TGTGCCAGCAGCGAGAACAAGGCGACAGCTGAAGCTTTCTTT	CASSENKATAEAFF
TRBV5-1	-	-	TRBJ2-5	TGCGCCAGCAGCTTGGCCGGCAGGGTGGCAGAGACCCAGTACTTC	CASSLAGRVAETQYF
TRBV20-1	once	-	TRBJ2-2	TGCAGTGCTCTTAACACCGGGGAGCTGTTTTTT	CSALNTGELFF
TRBV6-1	-	TRBD1	TRBJ1-1	TGTGCCAGCAGTGAACAGGGGGCTCCCTTGAACACTGAAGCTTTCTTT	CASSEQGAPLNTEAFF
TRBV5-1	many	TRBD2	TRBJ2-7	TGCGCCAGCAGCTTGGCCTTAGCGGGGGCACTCTCCTACGAGCAGTACTTC	CASSLALAGALSYEQYF
TRBV28	once	TRBD1	TRBJ1-6	TGTGCCAGCAGCCTTAAAGGGACAGGCCATTACTTAGCACCCCTCCACTTT	CASSLKGTGHYLAPLHF
TRBV2	once	-	TRBJ1-1	TGTGCCAGCAGTGCGGAGGACGACTACACTGAAGCTTTCTTT	CASSAEDDYTEAFF
TRBV28	once	-	TRBJ1-5	TGTGCCAGCAGTTCCCTTCATCAGCCCCAGCATTTT	CASSSLHQPQHF
TRBV16	-	-	TRBJ2-7	TGTGCCAGCAGCCCGGGGGTGAGCTCCTACGAGCAGTACTTC	CASSPGVSSYEQYF
TRBV24-1	once	TRBD1	TRBJ1-2	TGTGCCACCAGTAAAACAGGGGAGAACTATGGCTACACCTTC	CATSKTGENYGYTF
TRBV18	-	-	TRBJ2-7	TGTGCCAGCTCGCGGACAAGAAGCTCCTACGAGCAGTACTTC	CASSRTRSSYEQYF
TRBV6-5	-	TRBD1	TRBJ1-1	TGTGCCAGTCTGCGGGACAGGGGTAAGACTGAAGCTTTCTTT	CASLRDRGKTEAFF
TRBV3-1/TRBV3-2	-	-	TRBJ1-4	TGTGCCAGCAGCCCGTCACGGGGGACGGGTGTTGAAAAACTGTTTTTT	CASSPSRGTGVEKLFF
TRBV21-1	-	-	TRBJ2-3	TGTGCCAGCAGCAAGCGAAACGAGGGGGCCACAGATACGCAGTATTTT	CASSKRNEGATDTQYF